These 26 T cell receptor beta chains were all obtained from the same sample, sequenced in a study of blood T cell repertoires in COVID-19. Sequencing was performed with immunoSEQ multiplex PCR; in TCRdb, only in-frame clones are kept and a portion is missing. The table lists around 250,000 clones, roughly 90% of them singletons. The material sequenced was peripheral blood. The source of these receptors is a woman aged 55 to 70 with COVID-19, enrolled during active disease.

This chain connects TRBV7-9 to TRBJ2-5; TRBD2 agrees at 7 bases. Germline V lookup: CDR1 SEHNR, CDR2 FQNEAQ (reference sequence). The CDR3 contains 15 residues. Unmatched junction bases numbered 6, after V lost 4 bases and J lost 1 base. CDR3: CASSSYREVQETQYF. Written as DNA, the CDR3 is TGTGCCAGCAGCTCATATCGGGAGGTCCAAGAGACCCAGTACTTC. Looking up the rest from reference TRBV7-9 and TRBJ2-5 gives the full variable domain: DTGVSQNPRHKITKRGQNVTFRCDPISEHNRLYWYRQTLGQGPEFLTYFQNEAQLEKSRLLSDRFSAERPKGSFSTLEIQRTEQGDSAMYLCASSSYREVQETQYFGPGTRLLVL.

The V gene is TRBV5-1, the J gene TRBJ2-3; 8 positions match TRBD2. Germline CDR1 SGHRS, CDR2 YFSETQ. V trimming: 1 base; J trimming: 4 bases; junction bases outside the gene matches: 8. This CDR3 is 16 amino acids long. DNA for the CDR3: TGCGCCAGCAGCTTGAGAGTCGGGGGGGCCCCAGATACGCAGTATTTT. Its protein is CASSLRVGGAPDTQYF.

This clone appeared a single time. The rearrangement links TRBV6-5 to TRBJ1-2; D is perhaps TRBD1 (5 bases). The CDR3 has 14 amino acids. Germline loops: CDR1 MNHEY, CDR2 SVGAGI. The V and J ends lost 0 bases and 8 bases respectively, with 13 bases between them. CDR3 residues: CASSYSSRVLGYTF. The CDR3 bases are TGTGCCAGCAGTTACTCCAGCAGGGTGCTAGGCTACACCTTC.

This sequence joins TRBV7-3 and TRBJ2-1, with a tentative D call TRBD2 (5 bases). This CDR3 has 14 amino acids. Trimming pared 5 bases from V and 5 bases from J, leaving 13 bases between. Germline loops: CDR1 SGHTA, CDR2 FQGTGA. CDR3 amino acids: CASSPSGVNNEQFF. The CDR3 nucleotides are TGTGCCAGCAGCCCTTCCGGGGTGAACAATGAGCAGTTCTTC.

This clone was seen a handful of times. The chain combines TRBV2 with TRBJ1-2, with D hard to call. Germline CDR1 reads SNHLY; CDR2 reads FYNNEI. CDR3 length: 13 residues. V lost 4 bases and J lost 3, with 9 bases in between. The CDR3 sequence is CASSGLEDYGYTF. CDR3 in DNA: TGTGCCAGCAGTGGCCTGGAGGACTATGGCTACACCTTC.

The chain recombines TRBV5-4 with TRBJ1-5, with TRBD1 matching 7 bases. This CDR3 contains 14 residues. Germline values: CDR1 SGHNT, CDR2 YYREEE (reference sequence). V was pared by 4 bases and J by 6 bases, with 7 bases of the junction left unmatched. CDR3: CASSRQGISQPQHF. CDR3 nucleotides: TGTGCCAGCAGCCGACAGGGAATAAGTCAGCCCCAGCATTTT.

This rearrangement joins TRBV19 to TRBJ1-4; D ambiguous. The length of the CDR3 is 15 residues. Trimming removed 2 bases at V and 0 bases at J, with 7 bases between. Germline V CDR1 and CDR2: LNHDA, SQIVND (reference sequence). The CDR3 DNA follows: TGTGCCAGTAGTATATTCGCGGCAACTAATGAAAAACTGTTTTTT. This codes for CASSIFAATNEKLFF.

This chain links TRBV2 with TRBJ2-7; 9 bases agree with TRBD1. V was pared by 11 bases and J by 3 bases, with 11 bases of the junction left unmatched. The germline V gene encodes CDR1 SNHLY and CDR2 FYNNEI. There are 14 residues in the CDR3. CDR3 coding DNA: TGTGCCTCCCGGGACAGGGCTGGCGGCTACGAGCAGTACTTC. Translated, it gives CASRDRAGGYEQYF.

This clone was seen only once. This sample includes further DNA sequences coding for the same CDR3. The J gene is TRBJ2-7, the V gene TRBV9, with 9 bases that match TRBD2. CDR3 length: 16 residues. CDR1 is SGDLS and CDR2 is YYNGEE in the germline V gene. Trimming removed 0 bases from V and 6 bases from J; junction bases left unmatched: 10. The CDR3 region is CASSVDSGGITSEQYF. CDR3 bases: TGTGCCAGCAGCGTAGATAGCGGGGGAATCACGTCCGAGCAGTACTTC.

This chain connects TRBV7-2 to TRBJ2-1; 9 bases match TRBD1. The length of the CDR3 is 16 residues. The V and J ends lost 0 bases and 7 bases, in that order; junction bases with no gene match: 7. Germline V gives CDR1 SGHTA, CDR2 FQGNSA. CDR3 DNA: TGTGCCAGCAGCTTAGCGGCGACAGGGGGTTATAATGAGCAGTTCTTC. This translates into CASSLAATGGYNEQFF. Based on the CDR3 plus reference TRBV7-2 and TRBJ2-1, the full variable domain is GAGVSQSPSNKVTEKGKDVELRCDPISGHTALYWYRQSLGQGLEFLIYFQGNSAPDKSGLPSDRFSAERTGGSVSTLTIQRTQQEDSAVYLCASSLAATGGYNEQFFGPGTRLTVL.

This clone appeared a few times. The chain carries TRBV29-1 and TRBJ2-1, with TRBD2 matching over 14 bases. Germline V gene data show CDR1 as SQVTM and CDR2 as ANQGSEA. This CDR3 is 17 amino acids long. V lost 5 bases and J lost 5; bases outside the gene matches: 11. The CDR3, as DNA: TGCAGCGTTCCGACTAGCGGGGGGGCCTTATTCAACAATGAGCAGTTCTTC. It specifies CSVPTSGGALFNNEQFF.

The rearrangement links TRBV7-9 to TRBJ2-7; 11 bases are shared with TRBD1. V lost 3 bases, J lost 2 bases, and 3 bases stayed unmatched. The germline V gene encodes CDR1 SEHNR and CDR2 FQNEAQ (reference sequence). CDR3 length: 15 amino acids. CDR3 loop: CASSFGTGGTYEQYF. The CDR3 DNA is TGTGCCAGCAGCTTCGGGACAGGGGGGACCTACGAGCAGTACTTC.

The chain is built from TRBV11-3 and TRBJ2-1; D might be TRBD1 (5 bases). Trimming left V 0 bases short and J 8 bases short, with 20 bases between. Germline V gene data show CDR1 as SGHNT and CDR2 as YENEEA. The CDR3 runs 17 residues. The CDR3: CASSLDSGSFSPDEQFF. In DNA, the CDR3 is TGTGCCAGCAGCTTAGACTCAGGGTCTTTCTCGCCCGATGAGCAGTTCTTC.

This clone has just one count. The rearrangement joins TRBV10-1 to TRBJ2-5; TRBD1 agrees at 7 bases. CDR1 and CDR2 from the germline V gene are WNHNN and SYGVQD (reference sequence). The CDR3 runs to 15 residues. The J segment lost 2 bases and the V segment lost 10 bases, leaving 13 bases of the junction unmatched. CDR3 residues: CATQSRDSIQETQYF. The CDR3 nucleotides read TGCGCCACCCAGTCCCGGGACAGCATTCAAGAGACCCAGTACTTC.

This rearrangement joins TRBV15 to TRBJ1-3; 7 bases align to TRBD1. J gave up 0 bases and V 3 bases, and 5 bases lay outside the gene matches. Germline loops: CDR1 LNHNV, CDR2 YYDKDF (reference sequence). This CDR3 contains 16 residues. CDR3 loop: CATSRDRFSSGNTIYF. CDR3 bases: TGTGCCACCAGCAGGGACAGGTTTTCCTCTGGAAACACCATATATTTT.

This sequence joins TRBV5-6 and TRBJ1-1; D is ambiguous. Germline loops: CDR1 SGHDT, CDR2 YYEEEE. The germline V and J ends were trimmed by 1 base and 6 bases, with 10 bases remaining between them. The CDR3 consists of 13 residues. The CDR3 region is CASSLRRLAEAFF. As DNA, the CDR3 is TGTGCCAGCAGCTTGAGGAGGTTGGCTGAAGCTTTCTTT.

The chain employs TRBV6-5 and TRBJ1-2; D is uncertain. CDR1 is MNHEY and CDR2 is SVGAGI in the germline V gene. V was trimmed by 2 bases and J by 0 bases, leaving 10 bases between them. The CDR3 extends over 15 amino acids. The DNA of the CDR3 is TGTGCCAGCAGTTACACCGGGGTTGCTAACTATGGCTACACCTTC. The encoded protein is CASSYTGVANYGYTF.

This chain links TRBV29-1 with TRBJ2-1; TRBD2 aligns across 11 bases. Germline V gives CDR1 SQVTM, CDR2 ANQGSEA. V trimming: 4 bases; J trimming: 9 bases; junction bases outside the gene matches: 11. This CDR3 spans 15 amino acids. CDR3 DNA sequence: TGCAGCGTTGGGACCATAGCGGGGGGGCTGGGTGAGCAGTTCTTC. This sequence encodes CSVGTIAGGLGEQFF.

The V and J genes are TRBV7-9 and TRBJ2-1; D is possibly TRBD2 (5 bases). Trimming took 5 bases from V and 4 from J, leaving 15 bases between them. CDR1 SEHNR and CDR2 FQNEAQ come from the germline V gene (reference sequence). There are 15 residues in the CDR3. The CDR3 nucleotides are TGTGCCAGCAGCCCCTTTCTAGCTGAGTACAATGAGCAGTTCTTC. Amino acids: CASSPFLAEYNEQFF.

The rearrangement uses TRBV4-1 and TRBJ1-4, with 11 bases aligning to TRBD1. The CDR3 covers 16 residues. Germline V gene sequence: CDR1 MGHRA, CDR2 YSYEKL. V was pared by 0 bases and J by 8 bases, with 5 bases of the junction left unmatched. The DNA for the CDR3 is TGCGCCAGCAGCCAAGAGAGGACAGGGGGCAGAGAAAAACTGTTTTTT. It yields the protein CASSQERTGGREKLFF.

This clone has only a few counts. The CDR3 reads CASSPNYGYTF. The CDR3 DNA is TGTGCCAGTAGTCCAAACTATGGCTACACCTTC. V is TRBV19 and J is TRBJ1-2; no definite D call. The CDR3 loop spans 11 amino acids. The ends were cut back, 5 bases at V and 2 bases at J, with 3 bases in the middle. CDR1 and CDR2 from the germline V gene are LNHDA and SQIVND (reference sequence).

The chain recombines TRBV5-6 with TRBJ1-2; 9 bases line up with TRBD1. This CDR3 contains 16 residues. CDR1 SGHDT and CDR2 YYEEEE come from the germline V gene. V was pared by 4 bases and J by 6 bases, with 13 bases of the junction left unmatched. CDR3 region: CASSPSYGQGLNGYTF. In DNA form, the CDR3 reads TGTGCCAGCAGCCCTTCCTATGGACAGGGGCTTAATGGCTACACCTTC.

This chain uses TRBV6-5 with TRBJ1-1; 8 bases map to TRBD1. There are 15 residues in the CDR3. Looked up from germline, CDR1 is MNHEY and CDR2 is SVGAGI. The V and J ends lost 4 bases and 4 bases, in that order; junction bases with no gene match: 8. CDR3 nucleotides: TGTGCCAGCAGTTCATGGACAGGGTTGGGCACTGAAGCTTTCTTT. As protein: CASSSWTGLGTEAFF.

Of note for this clone: Sequence at one end of the junction differs from germline and may be a read error. The genes are TRBV30 and TRBJ2-1; unclear D gene. The CDR3 runs to 15 residues. Germline-derived CDR1 and CDR2 are GTSNPN and SVGIG (reference sequence). The CDR3 region is CAWSVGLTSDNEQFF. DNA of the CDR3: TGTGCCTGGAGTGTTGGGCTAACCTCCGACAATGAGCAGTTCTTC.

This clone has only one observation. The chain recombines TRBV7-9 with TRBJ1-2; 7 positions agree with TRBD1. The germline V gene encodes CDR1 SEHNR and CDR2 FQNEAQ (reference sequence). The V and J ends lost 1 base and 5 bases, in that order; junction bases with no gene match: 4. CDR3 length equals 14 residues. The CDR3 sequence: CASSLGTGNYGYTF. The CDR3 bases are TGTGCCAGCAGCTTAGGGACAGGAAATTATGGCTACACCTTC.

This sequence joins TRBV4-2 and TRBJ2-2; 7 bases match TRBD1. The CDR3 consists of 16 residues. Unmatched junction bases numbered 2, after V lost 1 base and J lost 0 bases. From germline, CDR1 is LGHNA and CDR2 YNFKEQ. CDR3 sequence reads: CASSQGDRANTGELFF. The CDR3 DNA sequence: TGTGCCAGCAGCCAAGGGGACAGAGCGAACACCGGGGAGCTGTTTTTT.